This TCR beta chain was identified during a study of shared clonotypes between healthy human individuals. General study results and limits: Some naive CD4 clonotypes, roughly 4.8%, turned up in common across a few donors.

The input for sorted-subset replicate PCRs was around 0.2 ug DNA, about 30,000 T cell genomes. The repertoire was sequenced with immunoSEQ multiplex PCR; TCRdb's copy has only in-frame clones and lacks some. The sample consists of roughly 650,000 clones, approximately 97% of them appearing once. The CDR3 contains 14 residues. The germline V gene has CDR1 LNHNV and CDR2 YYDKDF (reference sequence). V gave up 1 base and J gave up 4 bases, with 8 bases separating them. Those who donated were healthy HIV-negative adults, with no recent acute infections or vaccinations reported. This clone was detected only once. Its antigen is still unknown.

Source material: naive CD4+ T cells sorted from blood. Stated subset: CD45RA+ positively selected. The chain links TRBV15 to TRBJ1-5; D uncertain. The receptor was isolated from a woman in her thirties in good health. This CDR3 is CATSRGLENQPQHF. CDR3 DNA: TGTGCCACCAGCAGAGGACTGGAAAATCAGCCCCAGCATTTT.